The entry below describes one T cell receptor beta chain. The CDR3 contains 15 residues. Trimming removed 2 bases from V and 5 bases from J, with 16 bases in between. Germline-derived CDR1 and CDR2 are SGHRS and YFSETQ. This specimen belongs to a study of blood T cell repertoires in COVID-19. At the level of the study: Sites in the United States, Italy and Spain provided acute and convalescent COVID-19 samples. Sample material is recorded as cDNA or gDNA derived from T cells, B-cell-depleted T cells, or PBMCs.

Authors' data handling: Using reference gene primer amplification, nucleated cell counts were estimated. Sequencing used immunoSEQ multiplex PCR; TCRdb keeps in-frame clones, though not all of them. V, J and clone size reflect that table, while D and trimming were determined from the DNA. The table includes approximately 160,000 clones, approximately 73% detected once. The sequenced sample consisted of peripheral blood. This TCR derives from a woman of 80 years or more with acute or convalescent COVID-19. The gene calls are TRBV5-1 and TRBJ1-1; D is uncertain. The CDR3 DNA reads TGCGCCAGCAGCTTTACCCCCACCCCGGGAACTGAAGCTTTCTTT. It yields the protein CASSFTPTPGTEAFF.